Here is one T cell receptor (beta chain) with its context. The data belong to a study of control samples from healthy donors and cancer patients. The data were produced by immunoSEQ multiplex PCR, yet TCRdb's version contains in-frame clones alone and is incomplete. This sample yields tens of thousands of clones, of which more than 85% are seen a single time; around 1.4% belongs to the top ten. This CDR3 contains 16 residues. The sequence came from a young woman in good health. Sequenced material: blood. The chain joins TRBV21-1 to TRBJ2-7; no check of the table's D call, TRBD1, against the DNA was made. TRBV21-1 is listed as a pseudogene. The CDR3 spells CASSKARTGCRYEQYF. Here the CDR3 DNA reads TGTGCCAGCAGCAAAGCTAGGACAGGATGCCGCTACGAGCAGTACTTC.